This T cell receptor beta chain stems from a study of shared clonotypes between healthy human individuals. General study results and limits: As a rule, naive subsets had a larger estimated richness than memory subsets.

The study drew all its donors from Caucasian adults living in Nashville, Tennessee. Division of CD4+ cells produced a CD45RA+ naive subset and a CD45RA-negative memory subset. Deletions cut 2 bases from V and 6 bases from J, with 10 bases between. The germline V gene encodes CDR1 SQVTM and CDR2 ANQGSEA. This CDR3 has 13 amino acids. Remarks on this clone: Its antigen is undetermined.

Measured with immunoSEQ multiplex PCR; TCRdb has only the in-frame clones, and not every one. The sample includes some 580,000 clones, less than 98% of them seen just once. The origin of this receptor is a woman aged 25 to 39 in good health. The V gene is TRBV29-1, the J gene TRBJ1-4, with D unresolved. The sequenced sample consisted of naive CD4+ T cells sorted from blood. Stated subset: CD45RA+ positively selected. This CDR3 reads CSVENSGDEKLFF. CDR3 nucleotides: TGCAGCGTTGAAAACTCTGGGGATGAAAAACTGTTTTTT. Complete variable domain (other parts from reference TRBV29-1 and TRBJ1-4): SAVISQKPSRDICQRGTSLTIQCQVDSQVTMMFWYRQQPGQSLTLIATANQGSEATYESGFVIDKFPISRPNLTFSTLTVSNMSPEDSSIYLCSVENSGDEKLFFGSGTQLSVL.